This TCR beta chain was recorded in a study of graft-versus-host responses after intestinal transplantation. The overall study: Anti-thymocyte globulin was used for induction in all recipients, who then took tacrolimus and steroids for 2 to 4 years. General study results and limits: Circulating GvH clone levels at their peak were associated with HvG declines (early post-transplant). The recipient marrow held GvH clones, and some of them showed up first in ileum or blood.

Regarding this clone: Its antigen remains unidentified. Other DNA sequences in the same sample also yield this CDR3.

Here immunoSEQ multiplex PCR was the method, and the copy in TCRdb shows in-frame clones only, minus some. This table holds tens of thousands of clones, 90% found once. V lost 3 bases, J lost 4 bases, and 3 bases lay in between. The CDR3 length is 10 residues. The germline gives CDR1 DFQATT, CDR2 SNEGSKA (reference sequence). This sequence was found in a human donor who received an intestinal transplant. This rearrangement joins TRBV20-1 to TRBJ1-1; D call uncertain. This sample comprised unstimulated CD8+ T cells sorted from spleen or lymph node cells, obtained before intestinal transplant. CDR3 in amino acids: CSASSTEAFF. CDR3 coding DNA: TGCAGTGCTAGCAGCACTGAAGCTTTCTTT.